The 10 T cell receptor beta chains presented below share a single source sample, sequenced in a study of cytomegalovirus exposure and HLA in healthy donors. The PCR ran on 60 Vbeta and 13 Jbeta primers. Libraries were prepared by immunoSEQ multiplex PCR; TCRdb keeps only in-frame clonotypes and omits some of them. The sample has about 120,000 clones, roughly 82% seen once. Source material: PBMCs. Every receptor here comes from a woman aged 40 to 50 in good health and CMV-seropositive.

This chain uses TRBV6-5 with TRBJ1-2; no reliable D call. The CDR3 covers 16 residues. The V gene's germline CDR1 is MNHEY and CDR2 SVGAGI. V lost 2 bases, J lost 3 bases, and 16 bases lay in between. CDR3 coding DNA: TGTGCCAGCAGTTACCACCTTCTCGCGGGCTACTATGGCTACACCTTC. Translated: CASSYHLLAGYYGYTF.

V usage is TRBV7-3 and J usage is TRBJ1-2; possibly TRBD1 for D (6 bases). There are 13 residues in the CDR3. The germline V gene has CDR1 SGHTA and CDR2 FQGTGA. Trimming cost V 5 bases and J 0 bases, with 7 bases left between them. Here the CDR3 reads CASSPGANYGYTF. CDR3 nucleotide sequence: TGTGCCAGCAGCCCAGGGGCTAACTATGGCTACACCTTC.

This clone has more than one count but fewer than ten. The CDR3 nucleotides read TGTGCCAGACTCCGGTTCGACAGGACGTTCCATGAGCAGTTCTTC. Translation gives CARLRFDRTFHEQFF. J is TRBJ2-1 and V is TRBV28; D is possibly TRBD1 (6 bases). CDR1 is MDHEN and CDR2 is SYDVKM in the germline V gene. V was clipped by 9 bases and J by 8 bases, with 23 bases between them. The CDR3 is made up of 15 amino acids.

The chain employs TRBV6-1 and TRBJ2-4; 9 bases align to TRBD1. Germline loops: CDR1 MNHNS, CDR2 SASEGT. After removal of 5 bases from V and 9 bases from J, the junction contained 5 bases not matched to a gene. The CDR3 sequence is 13 residues long. For the CDR3, the DNA is TGTGCCAGCAGTAAGGACAGGGGTGGCATTCAGTACTTC. It yields the protein CASSKDRGGIQYF.

The rearrangement uses TRBV5-1 and TRBJ1-2, with a possible D match to TRBD1 (5 bases). Trimming took off 3 bases at V and 8 bases at J, with 23 bases between the two ends. CDR1 is SGHRS, CDR2 YFSETQ, per germline. The CDR3 is 16 amino acids. The CDR3 here is CASSSPQASLGGGYTF. CDR3 bases: TGCGCCAGCAGCTCCCCCCAGGCCAGCTTGGGGGGGGGCTACACCTTC.

This clone appeared a few times. J is TRBJ2-7 and V is TRBV4-3; D perhaps matches TRBD1 (6 bases). Per the germline V gene, CDR1 is LGHNA and CDR2 is YSLEER. Trimming cost V 4 bases and J 2 bases, with 15 bases left between them. CDR3 length: 15 residues. CDR3: CASSLNRAQAYEQYF. The CDR3 DNA follows: TGCGCCAGCAGCCTGAACAGGGCTCAAGCCTACGAGCAGTACTTC.

By sample share, this clone is medium-sized. At one of its ends the junction is not consistent with the germline gene, which may arise from a read error. In nucleotides, the CDR3 is TGCGCCAGCAGGTTGGACTCTGGTACTCAGCCCCAGCATTTT. It translates to CASRLDSGTQPQHF. The V call is TRBV5-1, the J call TRBJ1-5; D gene ambiguous. Germline V lookup: CDR1 SGHRS, CDR2 YFSETQ. This CDR3 region has 14 residues. Full variable domain (missing parts from reference TRBV5-1 and TRBJ1-5): KAGVTQTPRYLIKTRGQQVTLSCSPISGHRSVSWYQQTPGQGLQFLFEYFSETQRNKGNFPGRFSGRQFSNSRSEMNVSTLELGDSALYLCASRLDSGTQPQHFGDGTRLSIL.

This clone was observed a handful of times. The chain links TRBV27 to TRBJ1-2; D is uncertain. Deletions cut 2 bases from V and 1 base from J, with 11 bases between. Germline CDR1 and CDR2: MNHEY and SMNVEV (reference sequence). This CDR3 has 15 amino acids. The CDR3 DNA sequence: TGTGCCAGCAGTTTAAAGCCCGGGAGTAACTATGGCTACACCTTC. It codes for CASSLKPGSNYGYTF.

The chain recombines TRBV2 with TRBJ1-1, with TRBD1 matching 7 bases. Germline lookup yields CDR1 SNHLY and CDR2 FYNNEI. The V gene end was trimmed by 5 bases and the J gene end by 5 bases; junction bases not matched to a gene: 8. CDR3 length: 14 residues. This CDR3 reads CASSTRQGNTEAFF. The CDR3 DNA reads TGTGCCAGCAGTACCAGACAGGGAAATACTGAAGCTTTCTTT.

V usage is TRBV12-5 and J usage is TRBJ2-5; D may be TRBD2 (6 bases). The germline V and J ends were trimmed by 9 bases and 4 bases, with 21 bases remaining between them. The CDR3 sequence is 15 residues long. Germline CDR1 reads LGHNT; CDR2 reads FRNRAP. CDR3: CASCRENLCLETQYF. In nucleotides, the CDR3 is TGTGCTAGCTGCCGGGAGAACTTATGTCTAGAGACCCAGTACTTC. Together with reference TRBV12-5 and TRBJ2-5, the CDR3 gives the full variable domain: DARVTQTPRHKVTEMGQEVTMRCQPILGHNTVFWYRQTMMQGLELLAYFRNRAPLDDSGMPKDRFSAEMPDATLATLKIQPSEPRDSAVYFCASCRENLCLETQYFGPGTRLLVL.